This TCR beta chain comes out of a study of Ad26.COV2.S vaccination and SARS-CoV-2 variants (dated by TCRdb to 2020 to 2022). For the wider study: Vaccine-arm donors were drawn from COV1001, a multicentre, randomized, double-blind, placebo-controlled phase I-IIa trial of Ad26.COV2.S in healthy adults. Ad26.COV2.S was administered intramuscularly at 5 x 10^10 or 1 x 10^11 viral particles, either as a single shot or as two shots given 56 days apart. TCRbeta repertoire sequencing was used to assess the specificity and breadth of SARS-CoV-2-reactive T cell receptors after Ad26.COV2.S vaccination. A total of around 32 samples were included in the TCR-sequenced set, comprising around 19 Ad26.COV2.S vaccine recipients, 5 placebo recipients and 8 SARS-CoV-2 convalescent individuals. Trial participants were randomized into five groups of five: low-dose or high-dose Ad26.COV2.S given once or twice, or placebo on both occasions. Blinding of investigators to trial group allocation was maintained during experiments and outcome assessment. Points the paper makes about the study in general: Spike-specific TCR breadth was higher in Ad26.COV2.S recipients than in placebo recipients (P = 0.0014). The study was not powered to compare responses between vaccine doses or regimens. According to the authors, total T cell responses may have been underestimated by the TCR breadth and depth analyses. After vaccination, spike-specific CD8+ and CD4+ T cell responses were reported to show substantial breadth. Comparable non-spike TCR breadth was observed between vaccine and placebo recipients, consistent with only spike being contained in the vaccine.

Spanning cysteine to phenylalanine, the CDR3 consists of 13 amino acids. The read is trimmed to its CDR3 DNA, 39 bases read in frame from base 1. V and J are truncated by 4 bases and 5 bases respectively, leaving an intervening sequence of 10 bases. Based on the germline V gene, the CDR1 and CDR2 sequences are SGHTS and YDEGEE. The treatment or condition label, read with the paper, signifies: 15 to 20 received Ad26.COV2.S at low or high dose, single or two shots; about 5 received placebo; per-sample allocation not given. Repertoires of vaccine and placebo recipients were sequenced from samples collected on day 63 after the first injection. In Cohort 1b, roughly 26 adults aged 18-55 years were enrolled at a single site in Boston, USA, between 29 July and 7 August 2020. Ad26.COV2.S was a replication-incompetent adenovirus type 26 vector that expressed a prefusion-stabilized SARS-CoV-2 spike protein derived from the original Wuhan strain.

A remark on this clone: Its specific antigen is unknown. Base qualities are not at hand, and no much larger clone is one base apart.

The immunoSEQ Assay was the method used to sequence TCRbeta CDR3 regions. After extraction, genomic DNA underwent amplification by bias-controlled multiplex PCR, followed by high-throughput sequencing. The study's processing was this. Collapsing and filtering of sequences were performed to quantify the absolute abundance of each unique TCRbeta CDR3 region. T cell fraction was estimated by normalizing TCRbeta template counts to usable DNA, with usable DNA measured through amplification of reference genes found in all nucleated cells. Repertoire TCRs were annotated as SARS-CoV-2-specific by exact matching of V gene, CDR3 amino acid sequence and J gene to a known reactive TCR set. MIRA supplied the reference SARS-CoV-2 TCR set, which was filtered for enrichment in COVID-19-positive ImmuneCODE repertoires so that public or cross-reactive TCRs were removed. Using the MIRA antigens, annotated TCRs were further analysed by specific ORF or by position within an ORF. Breadth was defined as the number of annotated unique rearrangements divided by the total number of unique productive rearrangements, and depth was defined as the summed frequency of the annotated unique rearrangements. TCR breadth was compared between groups using two-sided Wilcoxon rank-sum tests. Imported from immuneACCESS, the table was reduced by TCRdb to in-frame sequences with V and J called. These copies leave out some clones; in studies compared against another copy, an unresolved V gene accounts for under half, and the cause of the remainder is not known. The DNA was the basis for D and trimming; V, J and clone size are from that table. For this sample there are 400,000 to 500,000 clones; 85% to 90% appear just once. The top ten hold over 2% of the sample.

This material consisted of peripheral blood, taken in a trial of Ad26.COV2.S vaccine versus placebo. The sequence is built from TRBV5-8 and TRBJ2-1; there is no confident call for the D gene. The TCR comes from a person aged 18-60 years who received the Ad26.COV2.S COVID-19 vaccine or a placebo. DNA sequence: TGTGCCAGCAGCCAGTCGAGCAACAATGAGCAGTTCTTC. Translated, this is CASSQSSNNEQFF.